The source of this TCR beta chain is a study of technical replicates of blood from a few donors. The repertoire was sequenced with immunoSEQ multiplex PCR; TCRdb's copy has only in-frame clones and lacks some. The data hold about 100,000 clones, with approximately 96% observed a single time. After removal of 0 bases from V and 5 bases from J, the junction contained 10 bases not matched to a gene. The V gene's germline CDR1 is SGHNT and CDR2 YENEEA. The CDR3 extends over 18 amino acids. V is TRBV11-3 and J is TRBJ2-2; 9 nucleotides line up with TRBD2. This receptor was taken from a human donor in good health. Sequencing used T cells isolated from PBMCs. DNA of the CDR3: TGTGCCAGCAGCTTAGATCTAAGTCTAGCGGGATCTACCGGGGAGCTGTTTTTT. Protein product: CASSLDLSLAGSTGELFF. Based on the CDR3 plus reference TRBV11-3 and TRBJ2-2, the full variable domain is EAGVVQSPRYKIIEKKQPVAFWCNPISGHNTLYWYLQNLGQGPELLIRYENEEAVDDSQLPKDRFSAERLKGVDSTLKIQPAELGDSAVYLCASSLDLSLAGSTGELFFGEGSRLTVL.